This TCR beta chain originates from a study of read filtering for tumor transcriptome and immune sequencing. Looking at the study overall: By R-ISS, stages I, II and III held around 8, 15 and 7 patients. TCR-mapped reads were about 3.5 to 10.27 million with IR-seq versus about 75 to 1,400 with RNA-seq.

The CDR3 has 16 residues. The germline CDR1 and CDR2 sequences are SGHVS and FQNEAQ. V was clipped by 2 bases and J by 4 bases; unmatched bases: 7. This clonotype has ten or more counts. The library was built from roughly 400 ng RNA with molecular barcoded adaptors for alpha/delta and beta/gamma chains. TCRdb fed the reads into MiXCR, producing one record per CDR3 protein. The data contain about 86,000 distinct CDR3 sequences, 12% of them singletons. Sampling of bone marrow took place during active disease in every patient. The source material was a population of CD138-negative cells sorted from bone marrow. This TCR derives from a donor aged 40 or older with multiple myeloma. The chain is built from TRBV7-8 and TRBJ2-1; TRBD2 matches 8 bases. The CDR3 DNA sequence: TGTGCCAGCAGCTTAAGGCGACTAGCGAGATACAATGAGCAGTTCTTC. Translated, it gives CASSLRRLARYNEQFF.